This entry features one T cell receptor beta chain sequence. This CDR3 spans 13 amino acids. V lost 2 bases and J lost 3, with 7 bases in between. In germline, CDR1 is MNHEY, CDR2 SMNVEV (reference sequence). The data derive from a study of blood T cell repertoires in COVID-19. Assay used: immunoSEQ multiplex PCR; TCRdb lists only in-frame clones, some missing. Of 150,000 to 200,000 clones in the sample, 88% were seen once. The chain carries TRBV27 and TRBJ2-5, with a possible D match to TRBD1 (5 bases). The material sequenced was peripheral blood. This clonotype was obtained from a man aged 60 to 69 with acute or convalescent COVID-19. CDR3 in amino acids: CASSLTREETQYF. The CDR3 region has the DNA TGTGCCAGCAGTTTAACCAGGGAAGAGACCCAGTACTTC.